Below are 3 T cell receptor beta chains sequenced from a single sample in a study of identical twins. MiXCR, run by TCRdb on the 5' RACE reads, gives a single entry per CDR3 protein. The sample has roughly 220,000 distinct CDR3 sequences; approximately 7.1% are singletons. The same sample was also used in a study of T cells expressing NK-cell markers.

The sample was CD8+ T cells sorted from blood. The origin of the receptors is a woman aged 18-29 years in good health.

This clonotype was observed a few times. CDR3 region: CASSSRTGSGYEQYF. DNA for the CDR3: TGTGCCAGCAGCTCACGGACAGGGTCGGGCTACGAGCAGTACTTC. This chain links TRBV7-9 with TRBJ2-7; 8 bases are a match to TRBD1. The V gene's germline CDR1 is SEHNR and CDR2 FQNEAQ (reference sequence). V was pared by 4 bases and J by 3 bases, with 8 bases of the junction left unmatched. The CDR3 is 15 residues long.

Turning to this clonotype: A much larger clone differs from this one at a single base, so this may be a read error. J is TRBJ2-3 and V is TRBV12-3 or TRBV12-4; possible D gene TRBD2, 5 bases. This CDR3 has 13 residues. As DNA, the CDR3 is TGTGCCAGCAGTTTAGCTTCCGGGGATATGCAGTATTTT. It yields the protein CASSLASGDMQYF.

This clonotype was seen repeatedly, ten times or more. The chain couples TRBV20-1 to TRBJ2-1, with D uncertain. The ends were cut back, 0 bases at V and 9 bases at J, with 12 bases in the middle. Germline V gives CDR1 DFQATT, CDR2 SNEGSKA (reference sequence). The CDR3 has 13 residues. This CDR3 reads CSARDSTLGEQFF. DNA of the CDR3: TGCAGTGCTAGAGATTCGACCCTTGGTGAGCAGTTCTTC.